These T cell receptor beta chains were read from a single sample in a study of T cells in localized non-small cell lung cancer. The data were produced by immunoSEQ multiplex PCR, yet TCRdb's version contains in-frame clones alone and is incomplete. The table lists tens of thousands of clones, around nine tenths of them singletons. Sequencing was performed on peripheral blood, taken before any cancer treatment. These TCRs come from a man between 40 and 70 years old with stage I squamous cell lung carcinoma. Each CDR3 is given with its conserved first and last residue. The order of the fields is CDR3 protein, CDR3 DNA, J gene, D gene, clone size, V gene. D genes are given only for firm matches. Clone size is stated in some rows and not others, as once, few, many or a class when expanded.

CASSLDWVPNQPQHF TGTGCCAGCAGCTTAGACTGGGTCCCAAATCAGCCCCAGCATTTT TRBJ1-5 - - TRBV7-2
CASSLGQFYGYTF TGTGCCAGCAGCTTAGGGCAGTTTTATGGCTACACCTTC TRBJ1-2 - few TRBV11-2
CASSPQGATGELFF TGCGCCAGCAGCCCACAGGGGGCCACCGGGGAGCTGTTTTTT TRBJ2-2 TRBD1 medium-sized TRBV4-1
CASSPGTSGNVLNEQFF TGTGCCAGCAGCCCAGGGACTAGCGGGAACGTGTTAAATGAGCAGTTCTTC TRBJ2-1 TRBD2 - TRBV7-2
CASSPSPVGYNEQFF TGTGCCAGCAGCCCTAGCCCTGTAGGCTACAATGAGCAGTTCTTC TRBJ2-1 - - TRBV14
CASSDSGREVDYEQYF TGTGCCAGCAGTGACTCTGGACGGGAGGTTGACTACGAGCAGTACTTC TRBJ2-7 TRBD2 - TRBV6-4
CASSLEWGDQPQHF TGTGCCAGCAGCTTAGAATGGGGTGACCAGCCCCAGCATTTT TRBJ1-5 - - TRBV7-9
CASSQAGAETQYF TGCGCCAGCAGCCAAGCCGGGGCGGAGACCCAGTACTTC TRBJ2-5 - - TRBV4-3
CASKTSGITYEQYF TGTGCCAGCAAAACTAGCGGGATTACCTACGAGCAGTACTTC TRBJ2-7 TRBD2 - TRBV27
CASSLAPGLAYSYEQYF TGTGCCAGCAGCCTGGCACCAGGACTAGCGTACTCCTACGAGCAGTACTTC TRBJ2-7 TRBD2 - TRBV5-8
CASSLGQGRDYGYTF TGCGCCAGCAGCCTGGGACAGGGGAGGGACTATGGCTACACCTTC TRBJ1-2 TRBD1 - TRBV5-1
CASSLIDPGGSGYTF TGTGCCAGCAGCTTAATCGACCCAGGGGGTTCTGGCTACACCTTC TRBJ1-2 TRBD1 - TRBV11-1
CASSSGQAETQYF TGTGCCAGCAGCTCGGGACAGGCTGAGACCCAGTACTTC TRBJ2-5 TRBD1 - TRBV11-3
CASSQDGGDSGLPGELFF TGCGCCAGCAGCCAAGATGGGGGAGATAGCGGGCTCCCCGGGGAGCTGTTTTTT TRBJ2-2 TRBD2 - TRBV4-1
CASRDRLGYSNQPQHF TGTGCCAGTCGGGACAGGCTAGGATATAGCAATCAGCCCCAGCATTTT TRBJ1-5 TRBD1 - TRBV19
CASSLDWAGELFF TGTGCCAGCAGTCTGGACTGGGCCGGGGAGCTGTTTTTT TRBJ2-2 - - TRBV25-1
CASSSRGQANTGELFF TGTGCCAGCAGCTCAAGGGGGCAAGCGAACACCGGGGAGCTGTTTTTT TRBJ2-2 TRBD1 - TRBV11-2
CASSPRRSSGRNEQFF TGTGCTAGCAGCCCCCGCCGGTCGAGCGGGAGGAATGAGCAGTTCTTC TRBJ2-1 TRBD2 - TRBV7-7
CAISETGYSNQPQHF TGTGCCATCAGTGAAACTGGGTATAGCAATCAGCCCCAGCATTTT TRBJ1-5 - - TRBV10-3
CASSEGIAGVLILTGELFF TGTGCCAGCAGCGAAGGCATAGCGGGGGTACTTATACTCACCGGGGAGCTGTTTTTT TRBJ2-2 TRBD2 - TRBV7-2
CASKLAGGGEQYF TGTGCCAGCAAACTAGCGGGAGGAGGGGAGCAGTACTTC TRBJ2-7 TRBD2 - TRBV6-5
CATSRAFGRGLEAFF TGTGCCACCAGCAGAGCCTTCGGGCGGGGGTTGGAAGCTTTCTTT TRBJ1-1 - - TRBV15